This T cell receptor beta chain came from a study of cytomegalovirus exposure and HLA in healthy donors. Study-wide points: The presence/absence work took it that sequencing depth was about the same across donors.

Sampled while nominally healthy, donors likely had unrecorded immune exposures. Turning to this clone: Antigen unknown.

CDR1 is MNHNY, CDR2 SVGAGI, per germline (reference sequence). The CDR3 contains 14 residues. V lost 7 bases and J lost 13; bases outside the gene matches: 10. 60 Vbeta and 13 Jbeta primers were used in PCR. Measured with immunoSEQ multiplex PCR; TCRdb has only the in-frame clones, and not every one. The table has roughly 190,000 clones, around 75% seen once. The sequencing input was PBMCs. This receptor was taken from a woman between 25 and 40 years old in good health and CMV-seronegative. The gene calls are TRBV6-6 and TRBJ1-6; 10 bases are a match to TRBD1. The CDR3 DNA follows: TGTGCCAGCAACCTTAGGGACAGGGGTTCGCCCCTCCACTTT. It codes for CASNLRDRGSPLHF.